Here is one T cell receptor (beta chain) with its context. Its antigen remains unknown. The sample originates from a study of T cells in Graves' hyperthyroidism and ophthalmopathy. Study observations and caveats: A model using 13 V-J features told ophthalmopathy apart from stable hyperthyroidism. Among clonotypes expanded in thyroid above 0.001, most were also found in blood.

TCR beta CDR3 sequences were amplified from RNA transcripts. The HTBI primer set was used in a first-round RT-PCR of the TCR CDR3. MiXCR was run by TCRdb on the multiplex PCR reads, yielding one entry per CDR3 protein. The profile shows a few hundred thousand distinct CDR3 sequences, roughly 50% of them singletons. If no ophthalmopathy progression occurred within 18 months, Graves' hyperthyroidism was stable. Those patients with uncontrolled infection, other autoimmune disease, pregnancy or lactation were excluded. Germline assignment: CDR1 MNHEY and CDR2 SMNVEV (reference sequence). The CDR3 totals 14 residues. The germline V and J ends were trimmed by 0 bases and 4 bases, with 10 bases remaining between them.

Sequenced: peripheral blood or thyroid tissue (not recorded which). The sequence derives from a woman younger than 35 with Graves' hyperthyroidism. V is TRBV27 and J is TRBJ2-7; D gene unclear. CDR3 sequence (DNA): TGTGCCAGCAGTTTATCAGGGATAGGGTACGAGCAGTACTTC. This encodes CASSLSGIGYEQYF.